This T cell receptor beta chain was observed in a study of blood T cell repertoires in COVID-19. Study details: COVID-19 samples collected from the United States, Italy and Spain covered acute and convalescent phases. Sources were T cells, B-cell-depleted T cells, or PBMCs; the material itself was cDNA or gDNA.

In the study's own analysis: Estimation of nucleated cell counts relied on the amplification of reference gene primers. TCRdb's copy holds only in-frame clones and misses some; the assay was immunoSEQ multiplex PCR. That table supplies the V and J calls and clone size; D and trimming were determined from the DNA. Of roughly 440,000 clones in the sample, approximately 88% are singletons; the top ten hold over 10%. Seattle's cohort entered during active infection and was followed longitudinally. The CDR3 totals 16 residues. V lost 6 bases, J lost 3 bases, and 11 bases stayed unmatched. Germline assignment: CDR1 SGHKS and CDR2 YYEKEE (reference sequence).

The chain has TRBV5-5 and TRBJ1-1; TRBD1 matches 10 bases. The sample was peripheral blood. This clonotype was obtained from a woman aged 50 to 60 with COVID-19, enrolled during active disease. The CDR3 DNA is TGTGCCAGCACCAAGGGGGACAGGGGAAGGGACACTGAAGCTTTCTTT. Its translation is CASTKGDRGRDTEAFF. Drawing the rest from reference TRBV5-5 and TRBJ1-1, the complete variable domain is DAGVTQSPTHLIKTRGQQVTLRCSPISGHKSVSWYQQVLGQGPQFIFQYYEKEERGRGNFPDRFSARQFPNYSSELNVNALLLGDSALYLCASTKGDRGRDTEAFFGQGTRLTVV.